The present entry profiles one T cell receptor (beta chain) with its context. Assay used: immunoSEQ multiplex PCR; TCRdb lists only in-frame clones, some missing. This table holds about 25,000 clones, approximately 80% found once. This sample is part of a study of human CD4 T cells and Enterobacteriaceae. All CD4+ cells other than CD45RA+CCR7+CD95- naive cells were sorted as memory, over 95% pure. CD4+ T cells and monocytes were enriched with CD4 and CD14 microbeads. Sorted cells lacked CD8+, CD14+, CD16+, CD56+, CD19+ and CD25-bright cells. The germline V gene has CDR1 MNHEY and CDR2 SMNVEV (reference sequence). The V gene lost 3 bases and the J gene lost 4 bases, with 9 bases spanning the gap. The CDR3 is 13 residues long.

The material sequenced was memory CD4+ T cells from blood. The receptor was isolated from a human donor in good health. The gene calls are TRBV27 and TRBJ1-1, with D hard to call. Here the CDR3 DNA reads TGTGCCAGCAGTTTTCGCGTTACCACTGAAGCTTTCTTT. Amino acid sequence: CASSFRVTTEAFF.